One and the same sample provided the 13 T cell receptor beta chains below, sequenced in a study of blood T cell repertoires in COVID-19. Repertoires were generated with immunoSEQ multiplex PCR, while TCRdb's copy carries only in-frame clones and drops some. There are approximately 170,000 clones in the sample; around 84% occur only once, and roughly 3% lies in the top ten. Sequenced sample: PBMCs or T cells enriched from blood (not recorded which). These receptors came from a woman aged 25 to 39 who had recovered from COVID-19.

The chain employs TRBV28 and TRBJ1-2; D is uncertain. Trimming left V 3 bases short and J 2 bases short, with 10 bases between. The CDR3 covers 14 residues. Germline CDR1 is MDHEN and CDR2 is SYDVKM. CDR3 nucleotides: TGTGCCAGCAGTTTTTCCAGGCCCAACTATGGCTACACCTTC. Its protein product is CASSFSRPNYGYTF.

The chain recombines TRBV7-2 with TRBJ2-1, with D possibly TRBD1 on 6 matching bases. V was pared by 1 base and J by 8 bases, with 12 bases between. Germline assignment: CDR1 SGHTA and CDR2 FQGNSA. This CDR3 has 14 residues. In DNA form, the CDR3 reads TGTGCCAGCAGCTTAGTCAGGGGTCCTTATGAGCAGTTCTTC. The encoded protein is CASSLVRGPYEQFF.

V usage is TRBV9 and J usage is TRBJ2-1; TRBD1 matches at 7 bases. The germline gives CDR1 SGDLS, CDR2 YYNGEE. CDR3 size: 16 residues. Trimming removed 4 bases from V and 0 bases from J; junction bases left unmatched: 7. Written as DNA, the CDR3 is TGTGCCAGCAGCCCAATGGGGGACAGCTCCTACAATGAGCAGTTCTTC. The encoded protein is CASSPMGDSSYNEQFF.

The chain has TRBV7-9 and TRBJ1-1; perhaps TRBD1 as D (5 bases). The ends were cut back, 5 bases at V and 1 base at J, with 14 bases in the middle. Germline values: CDR1 SEHNR, CDR2 FQNEAQ (reference sequence). This CDR3 comprises 15 residues. CDR3 loop: CASSPQGTGNTEAFF. In DNA, the CDR3 is TGTGCCAGCAGCCCTCAGGGTACCGGGAACACTGAAGCTTTCTTT.

This chain uses TRBV4-1 with TRBJ1-4; tentative D call: TRBD1 (6 bases). Per the germline V gene, CDR1 is MGHRA and CDR2 is YSYEKL. The CDR3 length is 14 residues. The V end lost 3 bases, the J end lost 9 bases, and 14 bases lay between the germline ends. CDR3 nucleotides: TGCGCCAGCAGCCATTCCCCTCAGGGGAAAAAACTGTTTTTT. This codes for CASSHSPQGKKLFF.

The chain uses TRBV28 and TRBJ1-6; the D is unclear. The germline V gene encodes CDR1 MDHEN and CDR2 SYDVKM. V shed 4 bases and J shed 7 bases, with 5 bases lying between them. CDR3 size: 12 residues. CDR3 sequence: CASSSANSPLHF. CDR3 nucleotide sequence: TGTGCCAGCAGTTCAGCGAATTCACCCCTCCACTTT.

The V gene is TRBV5-6, the J gene TRBJ2-3; D gene uncertain. This CDR3 comprises 15 residues. The germline V gene has CDR1 SGHDT and CDR2 YYEEEE. Trimming took off 4 bases at V and 3 bases at J, with 15 bases between the two ends. CDR3 coding DNA: TGTGCCAGCAGCCTTTGGCCGCTGGAGACAGATACGCAGTATTTT. This translates into CASSLWPLETDTQYF.

This chain links TRBV30 with TRBJ1-1; D not certain. Germline values: CDR1 GTSNPN, CDR2 SVGIG (reference sequence). The CDR3 runs to 11 residues. The V and J ends lost 2 bases and 8 bases respectively, with 9 bases between them. In DNA, the CDR3 is TGTGCCTGGAGTAGCACCAGGGAAGCTTTCTTT. Amino acid sequence: CAWSSTREAFF.

The chain employs TRBV7-8 and TRBJ2-1, with D unclear. Trimming removed 2 bases at V and 7 bases at J, with 21 bases between. The CDR3 extends over 17 amino acids. Germline loops: CDR1 SGHVS, CDR2 FQNEAQ. The CDR3 loop reads CASSLNRLVLARNEQFF. The CDR3 DNA reads TGTGCCAGCAGCTTAAATAGGCTAGTACTTGCCCGGAATGAGCAGTTCTTC.

This clone showed up just a few times. V and J are TRBV28 and TRBJ1-2, with D maybe TRBD1 (5 bases). This CDR3 contains 14 residues. V was shortened by 6 bases and J by 6 bases, with 17 bases between the two germline ends. The V gene's germline CDR1 is MDHEN and CDR2 SYDVKM. CDR3: CASRVHGRDDGYTF. In DNA form, the CDR3 reads TGTGCCAGCAGGGTTCATGGCAGGGATGATGGCTACACCTTC.

The chain couples TRBV5-1 to TRBJ2-7; 9 bases line up with TRBD1. The CDR3 is made up of 14 amino acids. Germline V CDR1 and CDR2: SGHRS, YFSETQ. V was pared by 4 bases and J by 3 bases, with 5 bases of the junction left unmatched. The chain's CDR3 is CASSPTGGNYEQYF. DNA for the CDR3: TGCGCCAGCAGCCCGACAGGGGGGAACTACGAGCAGTACTTC. The variable domain in full, completed from reference TRBV5-1 and TRBJ2-7, reads KAGVTQTPRYLIKTRGQQVTLSCSPISGHRSVSWYQQTPGQGLQFLFEYFSETQRNKGNFPGRFSGRQFSNSRSEMNVSTLELGDSALYLCASSPTGGNYEQYFGPGTRLTVT.

The rearrangement uses TRBV2 and TRBJ2-7, with D maybe TRBD1 (6 bases). Looked up from germline, CDR1 is SNHLY and CDR2 is FYNNEI. Trimming pared 8 bases from V and 6 bases from J, leaving 14 bases between. The CDR3 runs to 12 residues. The CDR3 DNA reads as TGTGCCAGCCAAGGGGGAGTTATCGAGCAGTACGTC. As protein: CASQGGVIEQYV.

This chain connects TRBV5-6 to TRBJ2-3; a possible D gene is TRBD2 (5 bases). Per the germline V gene, CDR1 is SGHDT and CDR2 is YYEEEE. The V gene lost 2 bases and the J gene lost 8 bases, with 15 bases spanning the gap. The CDR3 extends over 14 amino acids. CDR3 amino acids: CASSFLAPVGTQYF. The CDR3 DNA follows: TGTGCCAGCAGCTTCCTAGCCCCCGTAGGTACGCAGTATTTT.